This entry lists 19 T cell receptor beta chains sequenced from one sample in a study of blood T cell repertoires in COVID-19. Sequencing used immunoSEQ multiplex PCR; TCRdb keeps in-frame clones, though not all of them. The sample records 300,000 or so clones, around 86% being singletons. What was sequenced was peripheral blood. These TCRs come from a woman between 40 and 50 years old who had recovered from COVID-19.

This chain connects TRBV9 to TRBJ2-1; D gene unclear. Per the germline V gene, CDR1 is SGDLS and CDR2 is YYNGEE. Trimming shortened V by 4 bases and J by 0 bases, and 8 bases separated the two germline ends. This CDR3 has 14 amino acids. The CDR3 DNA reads TGTGCCAGCAGCAACCCCAGCTCCTACAATGAGCAGTTCTTC. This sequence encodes CASSNPSSYNEQFF.

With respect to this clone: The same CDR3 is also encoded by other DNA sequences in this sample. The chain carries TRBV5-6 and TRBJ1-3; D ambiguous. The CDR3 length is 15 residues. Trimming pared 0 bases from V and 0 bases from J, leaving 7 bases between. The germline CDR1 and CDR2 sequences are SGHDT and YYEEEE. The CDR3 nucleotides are TGTGCCAGCAGCTTGGATGGAGTCTCTGGAAACACCATATATTTT. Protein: CASSLDGVSGNTIYF.

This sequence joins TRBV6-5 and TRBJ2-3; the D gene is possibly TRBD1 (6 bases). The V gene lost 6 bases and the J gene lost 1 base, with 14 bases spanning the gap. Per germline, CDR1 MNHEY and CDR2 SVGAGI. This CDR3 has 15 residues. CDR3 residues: CASRRGGPGTDTQYF. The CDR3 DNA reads TGTGCCAGCAGGAGAGGGGGACCCGGCACAGATACGCAGTATTTT.

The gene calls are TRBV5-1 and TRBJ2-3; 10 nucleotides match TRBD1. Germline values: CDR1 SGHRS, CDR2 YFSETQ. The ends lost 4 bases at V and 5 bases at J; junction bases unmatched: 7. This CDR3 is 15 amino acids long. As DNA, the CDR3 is TGCGCCAGCAGCGGGACAGGGGCTAAGGTAGATACGCAGTATTTT. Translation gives CASSGTGAKVDTQYF. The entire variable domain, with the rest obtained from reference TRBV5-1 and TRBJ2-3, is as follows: KAGVTQTPRYLIKTRGQQVTLSCSPISGHRSVSWYQQTPGQGLQFLFEYFSETQRNKGNFPGRFSGRQFSNSRSEMNVSTLELGDSALYLCASSGTGAKVDTQYFGPGTRLTVL.

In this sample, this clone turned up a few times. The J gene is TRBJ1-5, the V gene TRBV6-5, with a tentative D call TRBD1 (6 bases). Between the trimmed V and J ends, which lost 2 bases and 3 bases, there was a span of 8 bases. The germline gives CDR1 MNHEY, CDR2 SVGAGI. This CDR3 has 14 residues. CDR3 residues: CASSYTGSNQPQHF. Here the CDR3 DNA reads TGTGCCAGCAGTTACACAGGGTCCAATCAGCCCCAGCATTTT.

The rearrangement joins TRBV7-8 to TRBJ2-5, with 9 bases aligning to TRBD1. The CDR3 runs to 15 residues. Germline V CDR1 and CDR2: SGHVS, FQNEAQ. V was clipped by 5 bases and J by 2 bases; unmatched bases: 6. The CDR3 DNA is TGTGCCAGCAGCCCCGGGACAGGGATGCAAGAGACCCAGTACTTC. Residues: CASSPGTGMQETQYF.

The CDR3 protein is CASSVDMGLGRNEQFF. The DNA for the CDR3 is TGTGCCAGCAGCGTAGATATGGGACTAGGTAGAAATGAGCAGTTCTTC. The V call is TRBV9, the J call TRBJ2-1; the match to TRBD2 covers 8 bases. V lost 0 bases and J lost 7; bases outside the gene matches: 9. This CDR3 has 16 amino acids. Germline values: CDR1 SGDLS, CDR2 YYNGEE.

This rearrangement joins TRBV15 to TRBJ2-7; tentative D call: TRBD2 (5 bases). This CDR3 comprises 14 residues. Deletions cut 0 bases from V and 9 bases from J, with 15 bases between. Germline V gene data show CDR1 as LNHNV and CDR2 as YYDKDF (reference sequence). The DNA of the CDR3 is TGTGCCACCAGCAGAGATGTAACGAGGGTAGCGCAGTACTTC. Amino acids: CATSRDVTRVAQYF.

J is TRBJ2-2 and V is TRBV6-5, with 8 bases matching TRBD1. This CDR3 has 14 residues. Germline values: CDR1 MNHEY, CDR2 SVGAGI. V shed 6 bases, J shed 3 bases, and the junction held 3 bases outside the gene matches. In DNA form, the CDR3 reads TGTGCCAGCAGACGACAGGGGTACACCGGGGAGCTGTTTTTT. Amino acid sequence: CASRRQGYTGELFF.

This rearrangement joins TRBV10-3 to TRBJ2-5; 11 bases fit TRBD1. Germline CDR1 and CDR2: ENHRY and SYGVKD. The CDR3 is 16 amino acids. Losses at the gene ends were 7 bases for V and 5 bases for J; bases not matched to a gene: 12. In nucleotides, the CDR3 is TGTGCCATCACCCCGGACAGGGGGCGTGTTGGGGAGACCCAGTACTTC. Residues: CAITPDRGRVGETQYF.

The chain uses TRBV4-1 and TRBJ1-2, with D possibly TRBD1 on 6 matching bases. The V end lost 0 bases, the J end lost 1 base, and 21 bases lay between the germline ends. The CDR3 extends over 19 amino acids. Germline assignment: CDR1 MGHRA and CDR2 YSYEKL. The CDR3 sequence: CASSQDSIDRTRLNYGYTF. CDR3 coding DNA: TGCGCCAGCAGCCAAGACTCGATTGACAGGACTCGGCTTAACTATGGCTACACCTTC.

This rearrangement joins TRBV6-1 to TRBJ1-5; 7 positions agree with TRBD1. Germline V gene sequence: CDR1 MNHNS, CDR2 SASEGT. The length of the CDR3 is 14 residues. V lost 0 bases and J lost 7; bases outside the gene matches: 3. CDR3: CASSEAYRGQPQHF. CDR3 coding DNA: TGTGCCAGCAGTGAAGCCTACAGGGGACAGCCCCAGCATTTT.

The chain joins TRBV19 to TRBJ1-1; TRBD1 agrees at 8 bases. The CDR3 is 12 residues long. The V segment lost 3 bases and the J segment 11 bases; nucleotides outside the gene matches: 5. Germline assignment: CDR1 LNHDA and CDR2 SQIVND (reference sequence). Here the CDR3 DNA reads TGTGCCAGTAGTATTGAAGACAGGGGTGCTTTCTTT. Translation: CASSIEDRGAFF.

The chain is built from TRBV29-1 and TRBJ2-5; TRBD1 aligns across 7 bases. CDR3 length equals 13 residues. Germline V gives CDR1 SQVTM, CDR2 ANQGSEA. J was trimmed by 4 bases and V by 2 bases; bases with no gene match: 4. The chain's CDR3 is CSVETGAGETQYF. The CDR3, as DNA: TGCAGCGTTGAAACAGGGGCGGGAGAGACCCAGTACTTC.

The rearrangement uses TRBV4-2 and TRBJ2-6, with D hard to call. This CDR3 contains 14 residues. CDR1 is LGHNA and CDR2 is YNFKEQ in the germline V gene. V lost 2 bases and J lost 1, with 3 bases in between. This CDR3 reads CASSQLSGANVLTF. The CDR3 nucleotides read TGTGCCAGCAGCCAACTTTCTGGGGCCAACGTCCTGACTTTC.

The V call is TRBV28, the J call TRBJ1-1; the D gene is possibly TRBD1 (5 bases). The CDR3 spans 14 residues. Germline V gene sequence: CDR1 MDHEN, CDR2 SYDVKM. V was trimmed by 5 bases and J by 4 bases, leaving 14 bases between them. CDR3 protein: CASSNVGLGTEAFF. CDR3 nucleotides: TGTGCCAGCAGTAATGTGGGGCTGGGCACTGAAGCTTTCTTT.

In DNA, the CDR3 is TGTGCCAGCAGAGGACAGGGCCCCTATGGCTACACCTTC. Translated, it gives CASRGQGPYGYTF. The J gene is TRBJ1-2, the V gene TRBV6-5; 8 bases are shared with TRBD1. Germline assignment: CDR1 MNHEY and CDR2 SVGAGI. V shed 6 bases and J 4 bases; nucleotides not matched to a gene: 4. CDR3 size: 13 residues.

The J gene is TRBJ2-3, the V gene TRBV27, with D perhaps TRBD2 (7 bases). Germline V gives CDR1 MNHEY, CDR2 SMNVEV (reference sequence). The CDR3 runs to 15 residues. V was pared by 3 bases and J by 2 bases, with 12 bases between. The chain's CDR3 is CASSFRGAYTDTQYF. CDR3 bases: TGTGCCAGCAGTTTCCGGGGGGCCTACACAGATACGCAGTATTTT.

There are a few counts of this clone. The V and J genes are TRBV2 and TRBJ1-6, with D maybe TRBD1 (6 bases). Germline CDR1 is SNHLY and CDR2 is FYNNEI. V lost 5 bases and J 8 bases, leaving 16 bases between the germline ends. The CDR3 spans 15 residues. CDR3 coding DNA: TGTGCCAGCAGTCGGGACACGGTGATATATTCACCCCTCCACTTT. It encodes CASSRDTVIYSPLHF.